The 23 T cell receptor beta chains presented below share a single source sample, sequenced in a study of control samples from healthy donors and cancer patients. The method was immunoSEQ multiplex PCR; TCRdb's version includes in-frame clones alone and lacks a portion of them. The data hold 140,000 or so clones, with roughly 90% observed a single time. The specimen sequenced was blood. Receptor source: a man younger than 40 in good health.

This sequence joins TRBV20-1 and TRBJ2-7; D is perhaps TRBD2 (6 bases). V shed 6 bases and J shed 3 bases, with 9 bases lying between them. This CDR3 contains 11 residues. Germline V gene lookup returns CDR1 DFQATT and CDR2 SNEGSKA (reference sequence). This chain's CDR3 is CSARTNYEQYF. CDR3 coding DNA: TGCAGTGCGCGGACTAACTACGAGCAGTACTTC.

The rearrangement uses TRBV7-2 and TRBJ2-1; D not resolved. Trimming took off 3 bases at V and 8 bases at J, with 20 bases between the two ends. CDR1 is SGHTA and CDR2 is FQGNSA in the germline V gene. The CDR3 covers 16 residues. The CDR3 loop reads CASSLIRVGQYHEQFF. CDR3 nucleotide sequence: TGTGCCAGCAGCTTGATCCGGGTTGGGCAGTACCATGAGCAGTTCTTC.

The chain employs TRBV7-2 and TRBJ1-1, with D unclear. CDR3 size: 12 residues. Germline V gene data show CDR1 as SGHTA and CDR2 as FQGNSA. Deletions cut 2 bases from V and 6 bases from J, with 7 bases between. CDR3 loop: CASSLSWAEAFF. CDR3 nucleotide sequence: TGTGCCAGCAGCTTATCTTGGGCTGAAGCTTTCTTT.

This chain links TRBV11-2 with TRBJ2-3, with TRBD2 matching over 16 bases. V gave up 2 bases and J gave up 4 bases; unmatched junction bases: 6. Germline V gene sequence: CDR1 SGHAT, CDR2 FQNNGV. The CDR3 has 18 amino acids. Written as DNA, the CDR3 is TGTGCCAGCAGCTTATGGGGACTAGCGGGAGGGCCAGCAGATACGCAGTATTTT. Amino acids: CASSLWGLAGGPADTQYF.

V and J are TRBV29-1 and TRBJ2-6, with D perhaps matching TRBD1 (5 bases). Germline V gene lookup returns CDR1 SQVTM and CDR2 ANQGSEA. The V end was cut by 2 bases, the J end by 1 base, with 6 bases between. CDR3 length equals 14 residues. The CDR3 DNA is TGCAGCGTTGAACAGGGTTCTGGGGCCAACGTCCTGACTTTC. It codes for CSVEQGSGANVLTF.

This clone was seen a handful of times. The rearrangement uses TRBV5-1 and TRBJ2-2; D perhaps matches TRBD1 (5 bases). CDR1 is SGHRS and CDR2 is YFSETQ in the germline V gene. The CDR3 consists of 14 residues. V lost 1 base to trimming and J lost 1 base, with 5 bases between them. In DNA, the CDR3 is TGCGCCAGCAGCTTGACAGGGAACACCGGGGAGCTGTTTTTT. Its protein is CASSLTGNTGELFF.

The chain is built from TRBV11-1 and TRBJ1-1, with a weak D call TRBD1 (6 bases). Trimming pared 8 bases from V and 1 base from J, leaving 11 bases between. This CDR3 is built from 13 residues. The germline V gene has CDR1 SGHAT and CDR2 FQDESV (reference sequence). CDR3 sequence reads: CASQTGWNTEAFF. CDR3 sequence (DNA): TGTGCCAGCCAAACAGGGTGGAACACTGAAGCTTTCTTT. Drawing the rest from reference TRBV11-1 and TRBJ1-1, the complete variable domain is EAEVAQSPRYKITEKSQAVAFWCDPISGHATLYWYRQILGQGPELLVQFQDESVVDDSQLPKDRFSAERLKGVDSTLKIQPAELGDSAMYLCASQTGWNTEAFFGQGTRLTVV.

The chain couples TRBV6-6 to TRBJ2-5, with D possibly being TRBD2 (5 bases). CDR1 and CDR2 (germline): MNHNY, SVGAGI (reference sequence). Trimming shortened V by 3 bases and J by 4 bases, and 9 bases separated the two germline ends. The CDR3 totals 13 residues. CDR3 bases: TGTGCCAGCAGTTATTGGACTTCAGAGACCCAGTACTTC. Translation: CASSYWTSETQYF.

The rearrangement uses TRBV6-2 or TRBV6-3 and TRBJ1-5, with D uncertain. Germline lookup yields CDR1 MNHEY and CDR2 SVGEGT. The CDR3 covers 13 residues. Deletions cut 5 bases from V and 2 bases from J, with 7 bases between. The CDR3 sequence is CASSTGGNQPQHF. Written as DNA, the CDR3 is TGTGCCAGCAGTACGGGCGGCAATCAGCCCCAGCATTTT.

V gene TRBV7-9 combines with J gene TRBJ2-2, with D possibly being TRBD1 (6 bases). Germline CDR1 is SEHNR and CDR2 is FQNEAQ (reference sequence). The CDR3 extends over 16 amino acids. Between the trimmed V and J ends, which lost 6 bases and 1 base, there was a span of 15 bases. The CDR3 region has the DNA TGTGCCAGCAGTCCCACGACAGGAAAGAACACCGGGGAGCTGTTTTTT. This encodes CASSPTTGKNTGELFF.

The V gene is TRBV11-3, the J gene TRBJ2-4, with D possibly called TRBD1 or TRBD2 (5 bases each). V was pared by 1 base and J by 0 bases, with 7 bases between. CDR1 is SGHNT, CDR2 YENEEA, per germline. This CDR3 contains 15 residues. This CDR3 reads CASSLGGLAKNIQYF. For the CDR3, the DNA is TGTGCCAGCAGCTTAGGGGGGTTAGCCAAAAACATTCAGTACTTC.

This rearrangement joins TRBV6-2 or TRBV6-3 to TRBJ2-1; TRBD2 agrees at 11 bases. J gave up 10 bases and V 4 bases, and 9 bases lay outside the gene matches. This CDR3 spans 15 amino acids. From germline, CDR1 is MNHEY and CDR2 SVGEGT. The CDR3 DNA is TGTGCCAGCAGTTGGTTTAGCGGGGGGGCCGCGGAGCAGTTCTTC. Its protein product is CASSWFSGGAAEQFF.

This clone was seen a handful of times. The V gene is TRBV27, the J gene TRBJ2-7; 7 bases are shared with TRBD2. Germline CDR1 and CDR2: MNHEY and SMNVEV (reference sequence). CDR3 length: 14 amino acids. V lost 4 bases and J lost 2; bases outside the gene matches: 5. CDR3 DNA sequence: TGTGCCAGCAGTTGGGGGGGAGGCGCCTACGAGCAGTACTTC. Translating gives CASSWGGGAYEQYF.

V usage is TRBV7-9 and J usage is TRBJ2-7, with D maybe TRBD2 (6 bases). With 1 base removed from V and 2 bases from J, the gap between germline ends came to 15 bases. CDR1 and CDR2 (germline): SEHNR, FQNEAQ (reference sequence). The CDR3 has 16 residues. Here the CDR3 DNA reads TGTGCCAGCAGCTTAGGAGGGGCCGGGGGAACCTACGAGCAGTACTTC. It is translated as CASSLGGAGGTYEQYF.

DNA for the CDR3: TGCGCCAGCAGCCAAGAGGTAGCGGGAGGGTCCCACACAGATACGCAGTATTTT. Translating it yields CASSQEVAGGSHTDTQYF. The chain links TRBV4-3 to TRBJ2-3, with 11 bases aligning to TRBD2. Germline CDR1 LGHNA, CDR2 YSLEER. With V trimmed by 0 bases and J by 2 bases, 7 bases remained unmatched. The CDR3 is 18 amino acids.

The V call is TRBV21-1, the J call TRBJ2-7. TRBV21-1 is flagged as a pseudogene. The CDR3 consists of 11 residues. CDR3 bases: TGTGCTAGCGAGGGACCTTACGAGCAGTACTTC. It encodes CASEGPYEQYF.

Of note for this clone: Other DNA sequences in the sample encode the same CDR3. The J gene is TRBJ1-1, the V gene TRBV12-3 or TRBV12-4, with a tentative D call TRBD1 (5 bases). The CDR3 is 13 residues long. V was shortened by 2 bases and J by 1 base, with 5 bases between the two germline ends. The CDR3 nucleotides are TGTGCCAGCAGTTTAACAGGGAACACTGAAGCTTTCTTT. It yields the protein CASSLTGNTEAFF.

The CDR3 sequence is CASSFDGQVPFQRANVLTF. In nucleotides, the CDR3 is TGTGCCAGCAGTTTCGACGGACAGGTTCCGTTTCAACGGGCCAACGTCCTGACTTTC. The V and J genes are TRBV27 and TRBJ2-6; 7 bases fit TRBD1. The CDR3 is 19 amino acids. The germline V gene encodes CDR1 MNHEY and CDR2 SMNVEV (reference sequence). J lost 5 bases, V lost 3 bases, and 16 bases had no gene match.

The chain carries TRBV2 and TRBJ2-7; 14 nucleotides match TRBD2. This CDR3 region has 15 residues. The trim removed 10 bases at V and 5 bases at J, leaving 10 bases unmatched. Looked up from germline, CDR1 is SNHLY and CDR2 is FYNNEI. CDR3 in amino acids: CATVRTSGRNNEQYF. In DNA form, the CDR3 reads TGTGCCACCGTTCGGACTAGCGGGAGGAACAACGAGCAGTACTTC.

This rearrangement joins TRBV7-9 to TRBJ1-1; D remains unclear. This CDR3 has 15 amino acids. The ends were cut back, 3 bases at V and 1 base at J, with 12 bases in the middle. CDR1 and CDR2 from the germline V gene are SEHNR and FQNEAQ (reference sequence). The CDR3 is CASSFFPDGNTEAFF. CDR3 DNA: TGTGCCAGCAGCTTCTTTCCGGACGGGAACACTGAAGCTTTCTTT.

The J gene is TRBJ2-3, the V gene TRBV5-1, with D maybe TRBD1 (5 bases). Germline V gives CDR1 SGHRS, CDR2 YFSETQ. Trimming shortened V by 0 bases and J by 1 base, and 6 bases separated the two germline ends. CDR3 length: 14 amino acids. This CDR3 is CASSLGRGTDTQYF. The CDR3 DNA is TGCGCCAGCAGCTTGGGCAGGGGCACAGATACGCAGTATTTT.

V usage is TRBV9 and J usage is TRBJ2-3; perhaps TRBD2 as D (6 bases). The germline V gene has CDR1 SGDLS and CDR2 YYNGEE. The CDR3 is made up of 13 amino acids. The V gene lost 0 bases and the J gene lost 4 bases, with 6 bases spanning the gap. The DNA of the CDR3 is TGTGCCAGCAGCGTAGGACTAGCAGATACGCAGTATTTT. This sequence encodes CASSVGLADTQYF.

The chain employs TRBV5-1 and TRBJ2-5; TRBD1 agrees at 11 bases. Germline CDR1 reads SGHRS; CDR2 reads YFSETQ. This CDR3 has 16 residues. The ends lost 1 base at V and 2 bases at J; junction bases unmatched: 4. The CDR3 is CASSLSGQGAQETQYF. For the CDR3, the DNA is TGCGCCAGCAGCTTGTCTGGACAGGGGGCGCAAGAGACCCAGTACTTC.